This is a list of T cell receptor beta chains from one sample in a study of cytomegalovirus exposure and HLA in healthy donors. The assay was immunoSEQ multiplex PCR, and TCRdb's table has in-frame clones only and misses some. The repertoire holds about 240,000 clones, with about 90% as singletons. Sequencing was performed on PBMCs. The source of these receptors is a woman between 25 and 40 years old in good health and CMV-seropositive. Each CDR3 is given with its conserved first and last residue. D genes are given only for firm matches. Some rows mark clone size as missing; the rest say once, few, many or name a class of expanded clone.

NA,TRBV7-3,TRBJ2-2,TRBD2,CASSLYRLAGGDTGELFF,TGTGCCAGCAGCTTATATAGGCTAGCGGGAGGAGACACCGGGGAGCTGTTTTTT
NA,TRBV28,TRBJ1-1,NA,CASSSRPDTEAFF,TGTGCCAGCAGTTCCCGCCCAGACACTGAAGCTTTCTTT
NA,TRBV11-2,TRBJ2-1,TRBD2,CASSLLAASSYNEQFF,TGTGCCAGCAGCTTACTAGCGGCCAGCTCCTACAATGAGCAGTTCTTC
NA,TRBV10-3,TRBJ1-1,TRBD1,CAISSAGGETEAFF,TGTGCCATCAGTTCGGCAGGGGGAGAGACTGAAGCTTTCTTT
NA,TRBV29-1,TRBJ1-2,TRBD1,CSVVGQGRNGYTF,TGCAGCGTAGTTGGACAGGGCAGGAACGGCTACACCTTC
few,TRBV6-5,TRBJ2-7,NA,CASKGAGYEQYF,TGTGCCAGTAAAGGGGCCGGGTACGAGCAGTACTTC
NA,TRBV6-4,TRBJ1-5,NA,CASSFTGGEPQHF,TGTGCCAGCAGCTTTACCGGGGGTGAGCCCCAGCATTTT
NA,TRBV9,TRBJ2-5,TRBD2,CASSVEARGGETQYF,TGTGCCAGCAGCGTAGAGGCCCGGGGGGGCGAGACCCAGTACTTC
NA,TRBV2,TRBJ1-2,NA,CASSDIPSGGYTF,TGTGCCAGCAGTGATATTCCCTCGGGGGGCTACACCTTC
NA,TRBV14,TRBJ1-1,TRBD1,CASSYRQGYTEAFF,TGTGCCAGCAGCTATCGACAGGGCTACACTGAAGCTTTCTTT
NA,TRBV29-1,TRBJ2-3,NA,CSVERVIETDTQYF,TGCAGCGTTGAGAGGGTAATAGAGACAGATACGCAGTATTTT
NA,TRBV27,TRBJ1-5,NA,CASSSNSGQPQHF,TGTGCCAGCAGTTCGAATAGTGGTCAGCCCCAGCATTTT
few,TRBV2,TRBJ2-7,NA,CASEDSVIYEQYF,TGTGCCAGCGAAGACAGTGTGATCTACGAGCAGTACTTC
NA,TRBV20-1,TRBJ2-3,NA,CSVARDTQYF,TGCAGTGTCGCGCGTGATACGCAGTATTTT
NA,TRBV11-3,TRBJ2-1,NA,CASSSRETSATEQFF,TGTGCCAGCAGCTCCCGAGAGACTAGTGCCACTGAGCAGTTCTTC
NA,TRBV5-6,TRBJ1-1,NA,CASSLEGAQAFF,TGTGCCAGCAGCTTGGAGGGAGCTCAAGCTTTCTTT
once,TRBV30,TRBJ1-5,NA,CAWSQESFNQPQHF,TGTGCCTGGAGTCAGGAATCCTTCAATCAGCCCCAGCATTTT
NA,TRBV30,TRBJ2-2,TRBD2,CAWSYGRAAGELFF,TGTGCCTGGAGTTACGGGAGGGCAGCCGGGGAGCTGTTTTTT
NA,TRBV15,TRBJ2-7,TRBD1,CATSARQGAYEQYF,TGTGCCACCAGCGCCCGACAGGGCGCCTACGAGCAGTACTTC
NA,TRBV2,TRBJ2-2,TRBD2,CASSGGLDNTGELFF,TGTGCCAGCAGTGGGGGACTAGACAACACCGGGGAGCTGTTTTTT
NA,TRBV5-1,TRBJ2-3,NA,CASSPDSPLIPQYF,TGCGCCAGCAGCCCTGACAGTCCTCTGATACCGCAGTATTTT
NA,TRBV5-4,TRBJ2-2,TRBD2,CASSNPLAGVGTGELFF,TGTGCCAGCAGCAACCCACTAGCGGGAGTCGGCACCGGGGAGCTGTTTTTT
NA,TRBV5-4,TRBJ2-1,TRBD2,CASSFSGSSYNEQFF,TGTGCCAGCAGCTTTAGCGGGAGCTCCTACAATGAGCAGTTCTTC
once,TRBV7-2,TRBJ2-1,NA,CASSLRASRSGDEQFF,TGTGCCAGCAGCTTAAGGGCGTCCCGGAGCGGAGATGAGCAGTTCTTC
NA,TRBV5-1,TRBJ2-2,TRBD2,CASSSGLSGRAGELFF,TGCGCCAGCAGCTCGGGACTAAGCGGGAGGGCCGGGGAGCTGTTTTTT
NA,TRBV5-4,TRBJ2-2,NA,CASSLPPFSWTAENTGELFF,TGTGCCAGCAGCTTGCCCCCCTTCTCCTGGACAGCCGAGAACACCGGGGAGCTGTTTTTT
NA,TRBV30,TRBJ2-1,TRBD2,CAWGRRRLADEQFF,TGTGCCTGGGGCAGAAGGAGACTAGCGGATGAGCAGTTCTTC
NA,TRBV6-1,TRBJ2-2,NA,CASSEIWGGVNTGELFF,TGTGCCAGCAGTGAAATCTGGGGCGGAGTCAACACCGGGGAGCTGTTTTTT
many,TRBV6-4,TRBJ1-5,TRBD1,CASSETGVGQPQHF,TGTGCCAGCAGTGAAACAGGGGTCGGACAGCCCCAGCATTTT